Listed below are T cell receptor beta chains from one sample, sequenced in a study of T-cell memory formation after mild COVID-19. TCRdb re-derived calls from the 5' RACE reads in MiXCR, one entry per CDR3 protein. The data show 350,000 to 500,000 distinct CDR3 sequences, about 20% seen once. The sequenced sample was PBMCs or a T cell subset sorted from them (not recorded which). These receptors were collected from a man younger than 35 who had mild COVID-19 (a few samples of this study predate the infection). Cell type and time point are not known. Each CDR3 is given with its conserved first and last residue. A D gene is named only where the DNA matches it firmly. The size field is filled for only some rows; it gives once, few, many or a size class.

j_call v_call d_call clone_size cdr3_aa cdr3_nt
TRBJ2-7 TRBV11-2 TRBD1 . CASRPVDRAYYEQYF TGTGCCAGCAGACCCGTCGACAGGGCCTACTACGAGCAGTACTTC
TRBJ1-5 TRBV18 . . CASSPISGEQPQHF TGTGCCAGCTCACCAATCTCAGGGGAACAGCCCCAGCATTTT
TRBJ2-7 TRBV3-1 TRBD2 . CASSQESGLTYEQYF TGTGCCAGCAGCCAAGAGTCGGGACTAACCTACGAGCAGTACTTC
TRBJ1-2 TRBV6-1 . few CASSRPPGPVGYTF TGTGCCAGCAGTCGACCCCCGGGCCCGGTTGGCTACACCTTC
TRBJ2-5 TRBV4-2 TRBD1 . CASSQELQGAETQYF TGTGCCAGCAGCCAAGAGCTACAGGGGGCAGAGACCCAGTACTTC
TRBJ2-5 TRBV21-1 . few CASSKLVRFQETQYF TGTGCCAGCAGCAAATTGGTCAGATTCCAAGAGACCCAGTACTTC
TRBJ1-6 TRBV4-1 . . CASSQLNSPLHF TGCGCCAGCAGCCAATTGAATTCACCCCTCCACTTT
TRBJ1-1 TRBV20-1 TRBD1 few CSAPRGLGAFF TGCAGTGCCCCGAGGGGGCTGGGAGCTTTCTTT
TRBJ2-4 TRBV10-3 . few CAISESGGSDIQYF TGTGCCATCAGTGAGTCTGGGGGCTCGGACATTCAGTACTTC
TRBJ1-1 TRBV12-3/TRBV12-4 . many CASSSGDSNTEAFF TGTGCCAGCAGTTCTGGAGATTCGAACACTGAAGCTTTCTTT
TRBJ1-2 TRBV7-3 . few CASSLIGREGQNYGYTF TGTGCCAGCAGCTTAATCGGCAGGGAGGGACAAAACTATGGCTACACCTTC
TRBJ2-2 TRBV7-2 . . CASSFGGRNTGELFF TGTGCCAGCAGCTTTGGGGGGCGGAACACCGGGGAGCTGTTTTTT
TRBJ2-3 TRBV5-1 . . CASSLGNRGGDTQYF TGCGCCAGCAGCTTGGGTAATAGGGGCGGAGATACGCAGTATTTT
TRBJ2-7 TRBV4-1 . few CASSPPMAGDFSYEQYF TGCGCCAGCAGCCCTCCGATGGCCGGCGACTTCTCCTACGAGCAGTACTTC
TRBJ2-5 TRBV12-3/TRBV12-4 . many CASGTRETQYF TGTGCCAGTGGGACCCGGGAGACCCAGTACTTC
TRBJ2-1 TRBV5-4 TRBD2 . CASSSREGSYNEQFF TGTGCCAGCAGCTCCAGGGAGGGTTCCTACAATGAGCAGTTCTTC
TRBJ2-1 TRBV24-1 . many CATSDRDEQFF TGTGCCACCAGTGATAGGGATGAGCAGTTCTTC
TRBJ1-6 TRBV6-5 . . CASSYSGSSPLHF TGTGCCAGCAGTTACTCAGGGAGCTCACCCCTCCACTTT
TRBJ1-1 TRBV25-1 . . CASSETGMQAFF TGTGCCAGCAGTGAGACCGGGATGCAGGCTTTCTTT
TRBJ1-2 TRBV2 . few CASSENQALGYTF TGTGCCAGCAGTGAGAACCAGGCACTGGGCTACACCTTC
TRBJ2-3 TRBV4-1 TRBD2 . CASSHPLGRGGGVDTQYF TGCGCCAGCAGCCACCCCTTGGGGCGGGGGGGTGGTGTGGATACGCAGTATTTT
TRBJ2-7 TRBV20-1 TRBD2 few CSARDWREGSGDYEQYF TGCAGTGCTAGAGATTGGCGGGAGGGTAGCGGGGACTACGAGCAGTACTTC
TRBJ2-3 TRBV15 . . CATSREALTWDTQYF TGTGCCACCAGCAGAGAAGCCCTTACGTGGGATACGCAGTATTTT